This T cell receptor beta chain originates from a study of neurological immune-mediated disorders (dated by TCRdb to between 2018 and 2021). Broadly, across the study: Of the 35 or so multiple sclerosis patients, some 30 had relapsing-remitting MS and 3 had secondary progressive MS. The study compared peripheral blood TCR-beta repertoires of HTLV-I-associated myelopathy (HAM/TSP) patients, multiple sclerosis patients and healthy controls using UMI-based sequencing. Alongside PBMC samples, the set of approximately 100 TCR-beta libraries contained longitudinal samples, technical triplicates, and paired CD4+ and CD8+ T-cell subsets that had been sorted. The cohort included approximately 70 subjects: about 15 with HAM/TSP, approximately 35 with multiple sclerosis, and 20 or so healthy controls.

cDNA synthesis used template-switch 5'RACE with a primer carrying a 10-nucleotide random unique molecular identifier tagging each TCR transcript. Every sequencing run yielded over 170 million TCR-beta sequences covering 15-18 subjects. Total RNA was extracted with the RNeasy kit. TCR-beta VDJ regions were amplified with primers for the TCR constant region and the 5'RACE anchor, using the KAPA Real-time Library Amplification kit. A first PCR added sample indexes and Illumina adaptors, after which a second PCR increased the library yield. After Ampure bead purification, the TCR product of roughly 650 bp was size-selected on a 2% E-gel SizeSelection system. Library quality was checked on a Bioanalyzer, concentration was measured with Qubit, and libraries were quantified with the Kapa Library Quantification kit before pooling. Libraries were sequenced paired-end 2 x 150 bp on an Illumina HiSeq 2500. To increase sequence diversity, 25-30% phiX was spiked into each library pool. Turning to the authors' computational methods: The quality-filtered reads were processed with the UMI-based MiGEC pipeline, whose error correction step removed more than 80% of the raw TCR sequences. VDJ genes were aligned to IMGT germline references, and clonotypes were defined by unique CDR3 amino acid sequence plus V-J genes. Clonal expansion, Shannon diversity and CDR3 relatedness (CalcPairwiseDistances, ClusterSamples) were evaluated with VDJtools, and phylogenetic trees were built with CLCbio workbench. Using coefficient-of-variation modelling across technical triplicates, the study counted a clone as expanded if it had at least 8 unique UMIs. The public sequencing data were trimmed at Q25 with fastp and processed into clonotypes with MiXCR by TCRdb, which kept only in-frame beta chains. Each record represents a unique CDR3 protein, reported with the most common genes and DNA among its rows. The V and J calls come from TCRdb's annotation, not from the publication. The sample includes about 46,000 distinct CDR3 sequences, with 3.5% to 5% observed a single time. The ten largest clones capture just over 5.5% of the sample.

For unsorted PBMC libraries, 2 million PBMCs were used after storage in RNAlater at -80 degrees C until RNA extraction. The multiple sclerosis patients were enrolled in a US clinical protocol that evaluated disease progression with magnetic resonance imaging. Peripheral blood underwent Ficoll-Hypaque density gradient centrifugation to isolate PBMCs, which were then cryopreserved in liquid nitrogen. The trim is 5 bases for V and 4 bases for J, with a gap of 10 bases between the germline ends. Including the terminal cysteine and phenylalanine, the CDR3 comprises 13 residues. The DNA shown is the 39-base CDR3, in frame from base 1. Looking up the germline V gene yields CDR1 SGHAT and CDR2 FQNNGV. Concerning this clonotype itself: The specificity of this receptor is unknown. Base quality data are lacking; no much larger clone is found one base away.

General study outcomes and caveats: The MS cluster showed no association with clinical or MRI features, and the authors stated that larger cohorts are needed. No identical CDR3 amino acid sequences were found to be shared among expanded clones across subjects, suggesting that TCR-beta repertoires were private in all groups. In a phylogenetic analysis, the repertoires of 18 out of 34 MS patients fell into a single cluster of related CDR3 sequences, pointing to a possible signature at the repertoire level. TCR clonal expansion was highest in HAM/TSP patients and lowest in MS patients, with MS patients falling below even healthy controls.

This TCR was sampled from a woman aged 60-70 years with multiple sclerosis. The source material was PBMCs. The chain is encoded by TRBV11-2 joined to TRBJ2-3; the D gene identity is not certain. Here the CDR3 is given as CASSLGFSDTQYF. The nucleotide sequence reads TGTGCCAGCAGCCTCGGATTCTCAGATACGCAGTATTTT. The entire variable domain, with the stretches around the CDR3 drawn from the reference TRBV11-2 and TRBJ2-3 proteins, is EAGVAQSPRYKIIEKRQSVAFWCNPISGHATLYWYQQILGQGPKLLIQFQNNGVVDDSQLPKDRFSAERLKGVDSTLKIQPAKLEDSAVYLCASSLGFSDTQYFGPGTRLTVL.